This T cell receptor beta chain emerged from a study of Ad26.COV2.S vaccination and SARS-CoV-2 variants. The treatment: roughly 18 received Ad26.COV2.S at low or high dose, single or two shots; 5 received placebo; per-sample allocation not given. Sampling happened 63 days after the first vaccine or placebo injection. This Boston cohort included adults aged 18-55 years. Here immunoSEQ multiplex PCR was the method, and the copy in TCRdb shows in-frame clones only, minus some. The data contain about 480,000 clones, 87% of them singletons. About this clone itself: Its antigen is currently unknown.

Overall study findings and caveats: The study found higher spike-specific TCR breadth in vaccine than placebo recipients.

The V segment lost 5 bases and the J segment 5 bases; nucleotides outside the gene matches: 14. The germline V gene has CDR1 LNHDA and CDR2 SQIVND (reference sequence). This CDR3 spans 16 amino acids. The chain has TRBV19 and TRBJ2-5, with TRBD1 matching 7 bases. The source of this sequence is a person between 18 and 65 years old who received the Ad26.COV2.S COVID-19 vaccine or a placebo. Sequencing was performed on peripheral blood, taken in a trial of Ad26.COV2.S vaccine versus placebo. The CDR3 loop reads CASSATLFPTGETQYF. CDR3 coding DNA: TGTGCCAGTAGTGCGACGCTTTTCCCGACAGGGGAGACCCAGTACTTC.